This T cell receptor (beta chain) emerged from a study of response to subunit inactivated influenza vaccine. This clonotype was seen a handful of times. Its specificity is unknown. Study-level points and caveats: Authors proposed each seasonal influenza vaccination draws in few new T cells.

In TCRdb, the RT-PCR reads were re-called with MiXCR into one record per CDR3 protein. In the table there are over 400,000 distinct CDR3 sequences, roughly 9.7% of which are singletons. This clonotype was obtained from a man between 45 and 60 years old who received an inactivated influenza vaccine. The sequencing here drew on PBMCs from blood, taken roughly 47 days after vaccination.

CDR3 nucleotides: TGCAGTGCTAGACAGGGGGTTGACGAGCAGTACTTC. Translation: CSARQGVDEQYF. The gene calls are TRBV20-1 and TRBJ2-7; 7 nucleotides align to TRBD1. CDR1 and CDR2 from the germline V gene are DFQATT and SNEGSKA (reference sequence). The CDR3 spans 12 residues. With 2 bases clipped from V and 5 bases from J, the junction kept 3 bases outside the gene matches.